The 2 T cell receptor beta chains given below trace back to one sample, sequenced in a study of blood T cell repertoires in COVID-19. The protocol was immunoSEQ multiplex PCR, while the TCRdb copy is restricted to in-frame clones and leaves out a portion. The data show 250,000 to 350,000 clones, roughly 88% seen once. The material sequenced was peripheral blood. These receptors came from a woman in her fifties or sixties with acute or convalescent COVID-19.

The chain couples TRBV2 to TRBJ1-1, with 7 bases that match TRBD1. J was trimmed by 7 bases and V by 3 bases; bases with no gene match: 8. The CDR3 consists of 14 residues. CDR1 is SNHLY, CDR2 FYNNEI, per germline. CDR3 protein: CASSEETGEVEAFF. The CDR3, as DNA: TGTGCCAGCAGTGAGGAAACAGGGGAGGTTGAAGCTTTCTTT.

The chain couples TRBV28 to TRBJ2-7; no clear D gene. The germline V and J ends were trimmed by 7 bases and 5 bases, with 12 bases remaining between them. The CDR3 has 12 amino acids. Germline loops: CDR1 MDHEN, CDR2 SYDVKM. This chain's CDR3 is CASTSVLHEQYF. Written as DNA, the CDR3 is TGTGCCAGCACCTCGGTACTCCACGAGCAGTACTTC.